The text below deals with one T cell receptor beta chain. This record belongs to a study of blood T cell repertoires in COVID-19. Whole-study context: The United States, Italy and Spain provided the acute and convalescent COVID-19 samples. T cells, B-cell-depleted T cells, or PBMCs supplied cDNA or gDNA.

Authors' analysis steps: Nucleated cell counts were estimated from reference gene primer amplification. Sequencing was performed with immunoSEQ multiplex PCR; in TCRdb, only in-frame clones are kept and a portion is missing. V and J calls and clone size are as listed in that table; D and trimming were resolved from the DNA. This sample has approximately 160,000 clones, with roughly four fifths found just once. This CDR3 contains 15 residues. CDR1 MNHEY and CDR2 SVGAGI come from the germline V gene. Trimming took 6 bases from V and 2 from J, leaving 13 bases between them. The chain links TRBV6-5 to TRBJ2-2, with TRBD2 as a possible D gene (7 bases). The TCR sequence derives from a human donor in a cohort sampled during active COVID-19. The sample consisted of peripheral blood. The CDR3 loop reads CASSQAGANTGELFF. The CDR3 DNA reads TGTGCCAGCAGCCAGGCGGGGGCTAACACCGGGGAGCTGTTTTTT.